Below are 26 T cell receptor beta chains sequenced from a single sample in a study of OX40 agonist ivuxolimab in advanced cancers. Produced via immunoSEQ multiplex PCR; TCRdb's table is partial and in-frame only. The repertoire includes under 150,000 clones, about 93% of them detected once, and over 0.8% sits in the top ten. The specimen was CD4+ or CD8+ T cells sorted from blood, collected in a trial of the OX40 agonist ivuxolimab. The receptor set was obtained from an adult with an advanced solid tumor such as melanoma, head and neck, liver or kidney cancer.

As to this clone: Other DNA variants within this sample encode the same CDR3. The chain uses TRBV19 and TRBJ2-7; D possibly matches TRBD1 or TRBD2 (5 bases each). Germline V CDR1 and CDR2: LNHDA, SQIVND (reference sequence). The V end was cut by 9 bases, the J end by 2 bases, with 11 bases between. CDR3 length: 12 residues. CDR3 nucleotides: TGTGCCAGCCGGGACCGAACCTACGAGCAGTACTTC. Its protein product is CASRDRTYEQYF.

This chain connects TRBV7-9 to TRBJ1-2, with TRBD1 matching over 9 bases. The germline gives CDR1 SEHNR, CDR2 FQNEAQ (reference sequence). CDR3 size: 15 residues. V lost 5 bases, J lost 7 bases, and 11 bases stayed unmatched. In DNA, the CDR3 is TGTGCCAGCAGCCCAGCGGACAGGGGAAGGTTTGGCTACACCTTC. Protein product: CASSPADRGRFGYTF.

The chain couples TRBV7-2 to TRBJ1-5; D gene ambiguous. Trimming pared 1 base from V and 0 bases from J, leaving 13 bases between. The V gene's germline CDR1 is SGHTA and CDR2 FQGNSA. The length of the CDR3 is 17 residues. CDR3 in DNA: TGTGCCAGCAGCTTAGTTGCGACTGATCATAGCAATCAGCCCCAGCATTTT. Protein product: CASSLVATDHSNQPQHF.

This chain connects TRBV6-5 to TRBJ2-7; D may be TRBD2 (6 bases). Germline V gives CDR1 MNHEY, CDR2 SVGAGI. V was clipped by 0 bases and J by 4 bases, with 13 bases between them. The CDR3 extends over 15 amino acids. The CDR3: CASSYSGGLGYEQYF. The CDR3 DNA reads TGTGCCAGCAGTTACTCGGGAGGACTCGGATACGAGCAGTACTTC.

As DNA, the CDR3 is TGTGCCAGCAAATGGGATACGTCTGGCTACACCTTC. Protein sequence: CASKWDTSGYTF. The chain employs TRBV2 and TRBJ1-2; D unclear. CDR3 length: 12 amino acids. The V end lost 7 bases, the J end lost 7 bases, and 13 bases lay between the germline ends. The germline gives CDR1 SNHLY, CDR2 FYNNEI.

The chain couples TRBV4-3 to TRBJ2-5; 14 bases agree with TRBD2. V lost 5 bases and J lost 5; bases outside the gene matches: 7. Per the germline V gene, CDR1 is LGHNA and CDR2 is YSLEER. The CDR3 runs 16 residues. The CDR3 sequence is CASSAWTSGGRETQYF. The CDR3 nucleotides read TGCGCCAGCAGCGCATGGACTAGCGGGGGGCGGGAGACCCAGTACTTC.

The chain has TRBV28 and TRBJ2-7, with D unclear. The germline V gene encodes CDR1 MDHEN and CDR2 SYDVKM. Trimming stripped 5 bases from V and 5 bases from J, with 7 bases between. The length of the CDR3 is 11 residues. The CDR3 coding sequence is TGTGCCAGCAGTCGTGGGGACGAGCAGTACTTC. This translates into CASSRGDEQYF.

The rearrangement links TRBV23-1 to TRBJ2-1; 7 bases line up with TRBD1. TRBV23-1 is marked as an open reading frame, function uncertain. V gave up 2 bases and J gave up 3 bases; unmatched junction bases: 7. The CDR3 is 16 residues long. The CDR3 here is CASSQRTGSVYNEQFF. For the CDR3, the DNA is TGCGCCAGCAGTCAAAGGACAGGATCCGTCTACAATGAGCAGTTCTTC.

This chain links TRBV7-3 with TRBJ2-7; 11 nucleotides agree with TRBD1. V shed 2 bases and J 0 bases; nucleotides not matched to a gene: 0. From germline, CDR1 is SGHTA and CDR2 FQGTGA. The CDR3 has 15 amino acids. CDR3 sequence (DNA): TGTGCCAGCAGCTTAGGGACAGGGGGCTCCTACGAGCAGTACTTC. This encodes CASSLGTGGSYEQYF.

The genes are TRBV7-9 and TRBJ1-4; TRBD1 matches at 7 bases. Unmatched junction bases numbered 3, after V lost 8 bases and J lost 6 bases. Looked up from germline, CDR1 is SEHNR and CDR2 is FQNEAQ (reference sequence). The CDR3 extends over 12 amino acids. As DNA, the CDR3 is TGTGCCAGCGGGACAGAGTATGAAAAACTGTTTTTT. Protein sequence: CASGTEYEKLFF.

The chain recombines TRBV7-9 with TRBJ2-1; D is unclear. The germline V and J ends were trimmed by 3 bases and 6 bases, with 9 bases remaining between them. Germline assignment: CDR1 SEHNR and CDR2 FQNEAQ (reference sequence). The CDR3 consists of 13 residues. The CDR3 DNA reads TGTGCCAGCAGCTTTACACAGAGCAATGAGCAGTTCTTC. This gives the protein CASSFTQSNEQFF.

The chain has TRBV7-8 and TRBJ1-1, with D perhaps matching TRBD1 (6 bases). V lost 5 bases and J 0 bases, leaving 10 bases between the germline ends. CDR3 length: 14 amino acids. The germline V gene encodes CDR1 SGHVS and CDR2 FQNEAQ. CDR3 amino acids: CASSHGTLNTEAFF. The CDR3 coding sequence is TGTGCCAGCAGCCATGGGACATTGAACACTGAAGCTTTCTTT. The full variable domain, its missing parts supplied by reference TRBV7-8 and TRBJ1-1, is GAGVSQSPRYKVAKRGQDVALRCDPISGHVSLFWYQQALGQGPEFLTYFQNEAQLDKSGLPSDRFFAERPEGSVSTLKIQRTQQEDSAVYLCASSHGTLNTEAFFGQGTRLTVV.

The chain employs TRBV6-1 and TRBJ2-3, with 9 positions matching TRBD2. Germline V gives CDR1 MNHNS, CDR2 SASEGT. The CDR3 contains 13 residues. V gave up 8 bases and J gave up 6 bases; unmatched junction bases: 6. CDR3 sequence: CASRTSVWDTQYF. CDR3 in DNA: TGTGCCAGCCGGACTAGCGTTTGGGATACGCAGTATTTT.

The chain couples TRBV7-7 to TRBJ2-1; 8 positions match TRBD1. The trim removed 1 base at V and 9 bases at J, leaving 8 bases unmatched. From germline, CDR1 is SSHAT and CDR2 FNYEAQ (reference sequence). CDR3 size: 15 residues. The CDR3: CASSLVGQGASEQFF. CDR3 DNA: TGTGCCAGCAGCTTAGTCGGCCAGGGGGCCAGTGAGCAGTTCTTC. Drawing the rest from reference TRBV7-7 and TRBJ2-1, the complete variable domain is GAGVSQSPRYKVTKRGQDVTLRCDPISSHATLYWYQQALGQGPEFLTYFNYEAQPDKSGLPSDRFSAERPEGSISTLTIQRTEQRDSAMYRCASSLVGQGASEQFFGPGTRLTVL.

A remark on this clone: Other DNA sequences within the sample encode an identical CDR3. The rearrangement joins TRBV5-1 to TRBJ2-5; D is uncertain. The CDR3 has 12 amino acids. The V gene lost 4 bases and the J gene lost 4 bases, with 8 bases spanning the gap. Germline values: CDR1 SGHRS, CDR2 YFSETQ. The CDR3: CASSPSGETQYF. DNA for the CDR3: TGCGCCAGCAGCCCCTCGGGAGAGACCCAGTACTTC.

The CDR3: CASSPWGESGETQYF. Written as DNA, the CDR3 is TGTGCCAGCAGCCCCTGGGGCGAGTCGGGGGAGACCCAGTACTTC. The gene calls are TRBV5-4 and TRBJ2-5; D assignment may be TRBD1 or TRBD2 (5 bases each). V was cut by 4 bases and J by 5 bases, with 18 bases left in between. The germline CDR1 and CDR2 sequences are SGHNT and YYREEE (reference sequence). This CDR3 contains 15 residues.

This sequence joins TRBV7-2 and TRBJ1-2; D uncertain. Per the germline V gene, CDR1 is SGHTA and CDR2 is FQGNSA. The CDR3 runs 15 residues. Trimming pared 1 base from V and 0 bases from J, leaving 9 bases between. The CDR3 sequence: CASSLEGSPNYGYTF. The CDR3 DNA follows: TGTGCCAGCAGCTTAGAGGGCAGTCCTAACTATGGCTACACCTTC.

This clone was recorded once. The chain recombines TRBV7-9 with TRBJ2-3, with 9 bases aligning to TRBD1. The ends lost 2 bases at V and 4 bases at J; junction bases unmatched: 7. This CDR3 region has 16 residues. Per the germline V gene, CDR1 is SEHNR and CDR2 is FQNEAQ (reference sequence). Here the CDR3 DNA reads TGTGCCAGCAGCTTAACCCTCGACAGGGGGTCAGATACGCAGTATTTT. Protein: CASSLTLDRGSDTQYF.

The chain uses TRBV7-2 and TRBJ2-2; D remains unclear. CDR1 SGHTA and CDR2 FQGNSA come from the germline V gene. The CDR3 is 12 amino acids. V was trimmed by 1 base and J by 4 bases, leaving 1 base between them. The CDR3 bases are TGTGCCAGCAGCTTAGTCACCGGGGAGCTGTTTTTT. Amino acid sequence: CASSLVTGELFF.

The chain links TRBV28 to TRBJ2-3; TRBD2 matches 9 bases. V shed 7 bases, J shed 1 base, and the junction held 6 bases outside the gene matches. The germline V gene encodes CDR1 MDHEN and CDR2 SYDVKM. CDR3 length equals 15 residues. CDR3 in amino acids: CASTRGGAGTDTQYF. The CDR3 DNA is TGTGCCAGCACCCGCGGGGGGGCAGGCACAGATACGCAGTATTTT.

J is TRBJ2-1 and V is TRBV11-2; D is unresolved. Germline V gene sequence: CDR1 SGHAT, CDR2 FQNNGV. The CDR3 consists of 12 residues. The germline V and J ends were trimmed by 3 bases and 9 bases, with 9 bases remaining between them. CDR3 region: CASSFRAREQFF. CDR3 bases: TGTGCCAGCAGCTTCCGGGCCCGTGAGCAGTTCTTC. The whole variable domain, filled in from reference TRBV11-2 and TRBJ2-1, reads EAGVAQSPRYKIIEKRQSVAFWCNPISGHATLYWYQQILGQGPKLLIQFQNNGVVDDSQLPKDRFSAERLKGVDSTLKIQPAKLEDSAVYLCASSFRAREQFFGPGTRLTVL.

V is TRBV25-1 and J is TRBJ2-3; no reliable D call. Trimming left V 5 bases short and J 2 bases short, with 11 bases between. The CDR3 length is 14 residues. The germline V gene encodes CDR1 MGHDK and CDR2 SYGVNS. CDR3 sequence: CASSRDPITDTQYF. The CDR3 nucleotides read TGTGCCAGCAGTCGAGACCCTATCACAGATACGCAGTATTTT.

The rearrangement uses TRBV6-6 and TRBJ1-3; D gene uncertain. Germline loops: CDR1 MNHNY, CDR2 SVGAGI (reference sequence). This CDR3 region has 15 residues. Trimming shortened V by 1 base and J by 0 bases, and 7 bases separated the two germline ends. CDR3 DNA sequence: TGTGCCAGCAGTTACTACGGGCTCTCTGGAAACACCATATATTTT. Protein: CASSYYGLSGNTIYF.

The chain employs TRBV27 and TRBJ2-7; 9 bases are shared with TRBD1. Germline-derived CDR1 and CDR2 are MNHEY and SMNVEV (reference sequence). The CDR3 consists of 15 residues. With 4 bases clipped from V and 3 bases from J, the junction kept 7 bases outside the gene matches. The CDR3 coding sequence is TGTGCCAGCAGTTATCGGGACAGGGACCTCTACGAGCAGTACTTC. Its protein is CASSYRDRDLYEQYF.

With respect to this clone: Other nucleotide sequences in the sample specify the same CDR3. The chain is built from TRBV7-9 and TRBJ2-7, with 7 bases identical to TRBD1. Losses at the gene ends were 5 bases for V and 2 bases for J; bases not matched to a gene: 6. CDR3 size: 14 residues. CDR1 and CDR2 (germline): SEHNR, FQNEAQ (reference sequence). Here the CDR3 DNA reads TGTGCCAGCAGCCCCCGTCAGGGGGCCTACGAGCAGTACTTC. This gives the protein CASSPRQGAYEQYF.

The V and J genes are TRBV5-4 and TRBJ2-1, with D possibly matching TRBD2 (6 bases). This CDR3 has 14 amino acids. Germline lookup yields CDR1 SGHNT and CDR2 YYREEE (reference sequence). The germline V and J ends were trimmed by 2 bases and 7 bases, with 13 bases remaining between them. The CDR3, as DNA: TGTGCCAGCAGCTTTACTAGCATCTTGAATGAGCAGTTCTTC. Amino acid sequence: CASSFTSILNEQFF.